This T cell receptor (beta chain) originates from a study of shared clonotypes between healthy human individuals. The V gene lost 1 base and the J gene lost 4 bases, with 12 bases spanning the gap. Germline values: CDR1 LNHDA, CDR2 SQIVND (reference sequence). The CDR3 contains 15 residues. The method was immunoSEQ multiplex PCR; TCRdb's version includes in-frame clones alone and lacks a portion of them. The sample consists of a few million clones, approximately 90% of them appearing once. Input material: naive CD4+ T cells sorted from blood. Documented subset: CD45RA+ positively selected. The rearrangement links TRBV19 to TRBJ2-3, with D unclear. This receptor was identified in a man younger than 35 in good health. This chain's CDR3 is CASSIAPRDSDTQYF. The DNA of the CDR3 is TGTGCCAGTAGTATAGCCCCCAGAGATTCAGATACGCAGTATTTT.